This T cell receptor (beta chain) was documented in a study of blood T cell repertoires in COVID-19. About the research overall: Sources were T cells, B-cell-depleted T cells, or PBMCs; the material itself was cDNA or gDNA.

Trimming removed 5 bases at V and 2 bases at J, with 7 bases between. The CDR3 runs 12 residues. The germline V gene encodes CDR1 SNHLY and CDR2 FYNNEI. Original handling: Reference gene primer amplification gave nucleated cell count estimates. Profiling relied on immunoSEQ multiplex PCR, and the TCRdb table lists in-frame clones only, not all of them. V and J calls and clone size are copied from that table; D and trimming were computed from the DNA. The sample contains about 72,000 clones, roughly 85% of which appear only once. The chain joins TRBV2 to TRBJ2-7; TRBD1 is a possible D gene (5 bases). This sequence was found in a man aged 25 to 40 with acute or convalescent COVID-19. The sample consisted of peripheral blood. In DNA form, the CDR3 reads TGTGCCAGCAGTAGGACAACCTACGAGCAGTACTTC. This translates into CASSRTTYEQYF.